This T cell receptor (beta chain) stems from a study of blood T cell repertoires in COVID-19. Study background: The study drew acute and convalescent COVID-19 samples from the United States, Italy and Spain. Sources were T cells, B-cell-depleted T cells, or PBMCs; the material itself was cDNA or gDNA.

The CDR3 is made up of 13 amino acids. With 7 bases clipped from V and 3 bases from J, the junction kept 4 bases outside the gene matches. In the authors' methods: Amplified reference gene primers provided the basis for estimating nucleated cell counts. Clones were read by immunoSEQ multiplex PCR, and TCRdb kept only the in-frame ones, dropping some. The V and J calls and the clone size are those of that table, but D and trimming were determined from the DNA. The table lists approximately 150,000 clones, roughly 80% of them singletons. The sample was peripheral blood. The chain combines TRBV12-3 or TRBV12-4 with TRBJ1-1; 8 bases align to TRBD1. The sequence came from a man aged 45 to 65 with acute or convalescent COVID-19. DNA of the CDR3: TGTGCCAGCAAGGACAGGGTCGACACTGAAGCTTTCTTT. It codes for CASKDRVDTEAFF.